Listed below are T cell receptor beta chains from one sample, sequenced in a study of beta chain features in type 1 diabetes. Some clones are missing from TCRdb's copy, which holds only in-frame ones; the method was immunoSEQ multiplex PCR. The sample contains about 160,000 clones, 10% of which appear only once. The material sequenced was central memory CD4+ T cells from blood. All receptors come from a man aged 25 to 45 with type 1 diabetes. Each CDR3 is given with its conserved first and last residue. The D gene is left open where the match is weak. Rows give clone size only sometimes, using once, few, many, or a class for an expanded clone.

clone_size d_call j_call v_call cdr3_nt cdr3_aa
. . TRBJ2-5 TRBV30 TGTGCCTGGCAGGGGGGGACTAGTTCCAAGGAGACCCAGTACTTC CAWQGGTSSKETQYF
few . TRBJ1-2 TRBV6-5 TGTGCCAGCAGGGACCACGGGACAAACTATGGCTACACCTTC CASRDHGTNYGYTF
few TRBD2 TRBJ2-3 TRBV4-2 TGTGCCAGCAGCCAGAGCGATAGCGGGAAGGCAGATACGCAGTATTTT CASSQSDSGKADTQYF
. TRBD1 TRBJ1-4 TRBV27 TGTGCCAGCAGCCTGGACAGGGGATATTCAAAACTGTTTTTT CASSLDRGYSKLFF
few TRBD1 TRBJ1-2 TRBV29-1 TGCAGCGTTGAAGCTACCGACAGGGCTGGCTACACCTTC CSVEATDRAGYTF
. . TRBJ1-5 TRBV2 TGTGCCAGCAGTGAATCGTCAGGAAATTATCAGCCCCAGCATTTT CASSESSGNYQPQHF
. . TRBJ2-3 TRBV11-2 TGTGCCAGCAGCCCATCCTCTAGCGTAGATACGCAGTATTTT CASSPSSSVDTQYF
few TRBD1 TRBJ2-1 TRBV11-3 TGTGCCAGCAGCCTGGGACAGGGGTACAATGAGCAGTTCTTC CASSLGQGYNEQFF
. TRBD1 TRBJ2-1 TRBV4-2 TGTGCCAGCAGCCGAGGACAGGGAAATGACAATGAGCAGTTCTTC CASSRGQGNDNEQFF
few TRBD1 TRBJ1-5 TRBV29-1 TGCAGCGCGACAGGGGGCGGGGGTCAGCCCCAGCATTTT CSATGGGGQPQHF
. . TRBJ2-2 TRBV7-2 TGTGCCAGCAGCTTCTTGGGCGACACCGGGGAGCTGTTTTTT CASSFLGDTGELFF
few . TRBJ2-7 TRBV10-3 TGTGCCATCAGTGATCCCGTGGGCAACTACGAGCAGTACTTC CAISDPVGNYEQYF
. TRBD2 TRBJ2-1 TRBV14 TGTGCCAGCAGCGAAGGACTAGCGGTGTACAATGAGCAGTTCTTC CASSEGLAVYNEQFF
many . TRBJ1-4 TRBV7-9 TGTGCCAGCAGCTACATGGAGGAAAAACTGTTTTTT CASSYMEEKLFF
. . TRBJ1-4 TRBV10-3 TGTGCCATCAGTGATTCGGGGGGGAGGAACGAAAAACTGTTTTTT CAISDSGGRNEKLFF
few . TRBJ1-5 TRBV5-1 TGCGCCAGCAGCCGCACGCCGGGTATCAATCAGCCCCAGCATTTT CASSRTPGINQPQHF
few TRBD2 TRBJ2-5 TRBV6-5 TGTGCCAGCAGTTCGGGGTTAGCGGGAGACCCAGAGACCCAGTACTTC CASSSGLAGDPETQYF
few . TRBJ2-7 TRBV5-1 TGCGCCAGCAGCGCCGACACAGGGCTCGAGCAGTACTTC CASSADTGLEQYF
. . TRBJ1-1 TRBV10-3 TGTGCCAACTCTCTGACAGGGAACACTGAAGCTTTCTTT CANSLTGNTEAFF
few . TRBJ2-7 TRBV6-6 TGTGCCAGCAGTTACACAGGGTACGAGCAGTACTTC CASSYTGYEQYF
few . TRBJ1-1 TRBV5-1 TGCGCCAGCAGCTTCACAGCAGTTGACACTGAAGCTTTCTTT CASSFTAVDTEAFF
few . TRBJ2-1 TRBV13 TGTGCCAGCAGCTTTTGGAGCTCCTACAATGAGCAGTTCTTC CASSFWSSYNEQFF
few . TRBJ2-5 TRBV15 TGTGCCACCAGCAATTTACCAGGTGGGACCCAGTACTTC CATSNLPGGTQYF
few TRBD1 TRBJ1-1 TRBV15 TGTGCCACCAGCCCCCTGGACAGGGAAAGAACTGAAGCTTTCTTT CATSPLDRERTEAFF
. TRBD1 TRBJ2-2 TRBV4-2 TGTGCCAGCAGCCAAGCCGAGGGGGCAGGGCTGTTTTTT CASSQAEGAGLFF
many . TRBJ2-3 TRBV4-3 TGCGCCAGCAGCCAAGAAGACGGAGACACAGATACGCAGTATTTT CASSQEDGDTDTQYF
. . TRBJ1-2 TRBV18 TGTGCCAGCTCACCTATGACAGGTCCGGGAGGCTACACCTTC CASSPMTGPGGYTF
. TRBD1 TRBJ2-7 TRBV5-1 TGCGCCAGCAGCTTGGGACAGGGGGGAAGGGAGCAGTACTTC CASSLGQGGREQYF
few TRBD1 TRBJ2-7 TRBV18 TGTGCCAGCTCCCGGGACAGGGCTTCCTACGAGCAGTACTTC CASSRDRASYEQYF
. TRBD1 TRBJ2-7 TRBV28 TGTGCCAGCAGTTCTGCCGGGACAGGGGATGGGAGTGTTTACGAGCAGTACTTC CASSSAGTGDGSVYEQYF
few . TRBJ1-1 TRBV15 TGTGCCACCCACCGGGCGAGGGACACTGAAGCTTTCTTT CATHRARDTEAFF
. TRBD1 TRBJ1-5 TRBV5-4 TGTGCCAGCAGTCCCGACAGGGAAGGTCCCCAGCATTTT CASSPDREGPQHF
. TRBD1 TRBJ2-7 TRBV27 TGTGCCAGCAGTCCCACCCGGACAGGGGGAGAGCAGTACTTC CASSPTRTGGEQYF
few . TRBJ2-7 TRBV5-1 TGCGCCAGCAGCTTAGGACTGGAGTACGAGCAGTACTTC CASSLGLEYEQYF
few . TRBJ2-3 TRBV2 TGTGCCAGTAATGAGGGCGGACCAGATACGCAGTATTTT CASNEGGPDTQYF
few . TRBJ1-1 TRBV4-3 TGCGCCAGCAGCGCCCAGACAGGCACTGAAGCTTTCTTT CASSAQTGTEAFF
. TRBD2 TRBJ2-1 TRBV5-1 TGCGCCAGCAGCTTGGGGGCGGGAGCAGGAACCCCCAATGAGCAGTTCTTC CASSLGAGAGTPNEQFF
. TRBD1 TRBJ1-1 TRBV11-2 TGTGCCAGCAGCTTAGAAGTAGGGGGCAGCTCTGAAGCTTTCTTT CASSLEVGGSSEAFF
. . TRBJ2-3 TRBV5-1 TGCGCCAGCAGCCGCGGAGGGGCGGATTCAGATACGCAGTATTTT CASSRGGADSDTQYF
many . TRBJ2-5 TRBV29-1 TGCAGCGTGGGAGGGGGGGTGTTAGAGACCCAGTACTTC CSVGGGVLETQYF
. TRBD2 TRBJ2-3 TRBV5-4 TGTGCCAGCAGCTTAGTTGGGGCGGGGGTCACAGATACGCAGTATTTT CASSLVGAGVTDTQYF
. TRBD1 TRBJ2-7 TRBV19 TGTGCCAGTAGTAGTCCAGGGGGACCAAGAAGCCACGAGCAGTACTTC CASSSPGGPRSHEQYF
few TRBD1 TRBJ1-5 TRBV29-1 TGCAGCGCCTCACAGGGGTCCAATCAGCCCCAGCATTTT CSASQGSNQPQHF
. . TRBJ2-1 TRBV10-3 TGTGCCATCAGTCGCGAGCGGTACAATGAGCAGTTCTTC CAISRERYNEQFF
few . TRBJ2-7 TRBV7-2 TGTGCCAGCAGCTTAACTGCCGGCTACGAGCAGTACTTC CASSLTAGYEQYF
. . TRBJ1-1 TRBV7-8 TGTGCCAGCAGCTTAGTGCTTAGGAACACTGAAGCTTTCTTT CASSLVLRNTEAFF
. . TRBJ2-1 TRBV14 TGTGCCAGCAGCCGATCGAGCTCCTACAATGAGCAGTTCTTC CASSRSSSYNEQFF
. . TRBJ2-6 TRBV28 TGTGCCAGCCTACGCTCCTCTGGGGCCAACGTCCTGACTTTC CASLRSSGANVLTF
. TRBD1 TRBJ2-7 TRBV10-3 TGTGCCATCAGTGGTGGGGACAGGGAGAGCTACGAGCAGTACTTC CAISGGDRESYEQYF
. . TRBJ2-1 TRBV5-1 TGCGCCAGCAGCTTGCGCGGGACGGATCTCAATGAGCAGTTCTTC CASSLRGTDLNEQFF
few TRBD1 TRBJ2-7 TRBV10-3 TGTGCCAGCAGCCGGGACAGGTCCGGGTACGAGCAGTACTTC CASSRDRSGYEQYF
. TRBD2 TRBJ2-7 TRBV7-2 TGTGCCAGCAGCTTAATTGGACTAGCACACGAGCAGTACTTC CASSLIGLAHEQYF
many . TRBJ2-4 TRBV28 TGTGCCAGCAGGCAGACTTTAGCCAAAAACATTCAGTACTTC CASRQTLAKNIQYF
few TRBD1 TRBJ1-2 TRBV27 TGTGCCAGCAGTCCCCGGACAGGGTATGGCTACACCTTC CASSPRTGYGYTF
few TRBD2 TRBJ2-3 TRBV5-1 TGCGCCAGCAGCGGGGGAAGCGGGAGTCGTCAAGATACGCAGTATTTT CASSGGSGSRQDTQYF
. . TRBJ2-7 TRBV7-2 TGTGCCAGCAGCCATTCTAGGTACGAGCAGTACTTC CASSHSRYEQYF
. . TRBJ2-5 TRBV5-1 TGCGCCAGCAGCGCGGCACGGGATTACCAAGAGACCCAGTACTTC CASSAARDYQETQYF
. TRBD2 TRBJ2-1 TRBV5-1 TGCGCCAGCAGCTCTAGCGGGAGCACCTACAATGAGCAGTTCTTC CASSSSGSTYNEQFF
few . TRBJ2-5 TRBV28 TGTGCCAGCAGCCAGGGTGGAGAGACCCAGTACTTC CASSQGGETQYF